Shown below are 2 T cell receptor beta chains from a single sample sequenced in a study of tumor-infiltrating lymphocytes in oesophageal squamous cell carcinoma. TCRdb called the PCR reads again in MiXCR, with one record for every CDR3 protein. The sample has about 14,000 distinct CDR3 sequences; 51% are singletons. Sequences were obtained from blood. The receptors shown here come from a female donor with esophageal squamous cell carcinoma.

V gene TRBV5-6 combines with J gene TRBJ2-7; 9 bases map to TRBD1. The better agreement between TRBJ2-1 and the DNA end casts doubt on the J call. The CDR3 is made up of 15 amino acids. The germline gives CDR1 SGHDT, CDR2 YYEEEE. CDR3 amino acids: CASSLGDRVTGGQFF. Here the CDR3 DNA reads TGTGCCAGCAGCTTGGGGGACAGGGTTACAGGGGGGCAGTTCTTC.

V gene TRBV7-3 combines with J gene TRBJ1-2, with D perhaps TRBD1 (6 bases). Germline V gene sequence: CDR1 SGHTA, CDR2 FQGTGA. V was cut by 5 bases and J by 4 bases, with 14 bases left in between. CDR3 length: 14 amino acids. The CDR3 DNA is TGTGCCAGCAGCCCCGGGACACTCGGCTATGGCTACACCTTC. Translating gives CASSPGTLGYGYTF.